This T cell receptor (beta chain) was observed in a study of cytotoxic CD8 clonotypes in ibrutinib-treated CLL. Across the study: The study included 11 relapsed/refractory and under 16 treatment-naive patients; about 17 had IGHV unmutated disease.

Clones were sequenced by immunoSEQ multiplex PCR, and TCRdb holds only the in-frame ones, with some missing. The data hold some 22,000 clones, with under 85% observed a single time. Germline V gene sequence: CDR1 MNHEY, CDR2 SVGAGI. V was pared by 10 bases and J by 4 bases, with 5 bases of the junction left unmatched. There are 13 residues in the CDR3. The rearrangement uses TRBV6-5 and TRBJ2-7, with TRBD2 matching over 12 bases. Sequenced here: PBMCs, sampled before ibrutinib treatment. This TCR derives from a human donor with chronic lymphocytic leukemia. CDR3 in DNA: TGTGCCACGACTAGCGGGAGAGGGTACGAGCAGTACTTC. As protein: CATTSGRGYEQYF.